This TCR beta chain derives from a study of blood T cell repertoires in COVID-19. Study as a whole: Specimens from acute and convalescent COVID-19 originated in the United States, Italy and Spain. Sources were T cells, B-cell-depleted T cells, or PBMCs; the material itself was cDNA or gDNA.

In its sample, this clone was seen a few times. J lost 0 bases, V lost 4 bases, and 9 bases had no gene match. The CDR3 runs to 18 residues. The V gene's germline CDR1 is MNHEY and CDR2 SMNVEV (reference sequence). In the study's own analysis: The authors estimated nucleated cell counts from reference gene primer amplification. The table came from immunoSEQ multiplex PCR; TCRdb's copy has only in-frame clones and leaves some out. V and J calls and clone size are as listed in that table; D and trimming were resolved from the DNA. The sample contains about 200,000 clones, around 80% of which appear only once.

What was sequenced was peripheral blood. The sequence was collected from a human donor in a cohort sampled during active COVID-19. The chain combines TRBV27 with TRBJ2-1; the match to TRBD2 covers 10 bases. Here the CDR3 DNA reads TGTGCCAGCAGTTCACTAGCGGGATACCCCAGCTCCTACAATGAGCAGTTCTTC. Its translation is CASSSLAGYPSSYNEQFF.